Sequencing of this T cell receptor (beta chain) was carried out in a study of cytotoxic CD8 clonotypes in ibrutinib-treated CLL. Across the study: Partial responders around 24, complete 2; around twelve progressed and 14 stayed in remission by median roughly 73 months.

Germline V gives CDR1 SNHLY, CDR2 FYNNEI. The CDR3 consists of 13 residues. The trim removed 9 bases at V and 7 bases at J, leaving 9 bases unmatched. The intended depth for sequencing was 1 in 200,000 to 1 in 1 million T cells. Produced via immunoSEQ multiplex PCR; TCRdb's table is partial and in-frame only. The sample shows approximately 190,000 clones, more than 65% of them seen only once. This clone was counted between two and nine times. Its matching antigen is unknown. Study conclusions and caveats: Collection times varied between progressing and sustained-remission patients. Baseline clonality was higher than in age-matched healthy donors and moved in step with circulating CD8+ T-cell counts.

V usage is TRBV2 and J usage is TRBJ1-2; 9 bases fit TRBD1. The sample in question was PBMCs, obtained after 12 months of ibrutinib treatment. This TCR derives from a human donor with chronic lymphocytic leukemia. CDR3 bases: TGTGCCAGGGGGGGACAGGGAAAAACTGGCTACACCTTC. It codes for CARGGQGKTGYTF.